This T cell receptor beta chain was documented in a study of Ad26.COV2.S vaccination and SARS-CoV-2 variants. Treatment: over 15 received Ad26.COV2.S at low or high dose, single or two shots; several received placebo; per-sample allocation not given. Following the first vaccine or placebo injection, samples were taken on day 63. This person who donated was an adult of 18-55 years in Boston. An Ad26 vector carrying the Wuhan-strain SARS-CoV-2 spike served as the vaccine. Sequenced by immunoSEQ multiplex PCR; TCRdb stores in-frame clones only, minus some. Of 350,000 to 500,000 clones listed, about 92% are singletons. CDR1 SGHDT and CDR2 YYEEEE come from the germline V gene. The V and J ends lost 0 bases and 2 bases respectively, with 18 bases between them. The CDR3 covers 17 residues.

Sample: peripheral blood, taken in a trial of Ad26.COV2.S vaccine versus placebo. The sequence was collected from a person aged 18-60 years who received the Ad26.COV2.S COVID-19 vaccine or a placebo. This chain uses TRBV5-6 with TRBJ2-7, with D hard to call. This CDR3 is CASSLGAWVRVTYEQYF. In DNA, the CDR3 is TGTGCCAGCAGCTTGGGGGCCTGGGTTCGGGTAACCTACGAGCAGTACTTC.